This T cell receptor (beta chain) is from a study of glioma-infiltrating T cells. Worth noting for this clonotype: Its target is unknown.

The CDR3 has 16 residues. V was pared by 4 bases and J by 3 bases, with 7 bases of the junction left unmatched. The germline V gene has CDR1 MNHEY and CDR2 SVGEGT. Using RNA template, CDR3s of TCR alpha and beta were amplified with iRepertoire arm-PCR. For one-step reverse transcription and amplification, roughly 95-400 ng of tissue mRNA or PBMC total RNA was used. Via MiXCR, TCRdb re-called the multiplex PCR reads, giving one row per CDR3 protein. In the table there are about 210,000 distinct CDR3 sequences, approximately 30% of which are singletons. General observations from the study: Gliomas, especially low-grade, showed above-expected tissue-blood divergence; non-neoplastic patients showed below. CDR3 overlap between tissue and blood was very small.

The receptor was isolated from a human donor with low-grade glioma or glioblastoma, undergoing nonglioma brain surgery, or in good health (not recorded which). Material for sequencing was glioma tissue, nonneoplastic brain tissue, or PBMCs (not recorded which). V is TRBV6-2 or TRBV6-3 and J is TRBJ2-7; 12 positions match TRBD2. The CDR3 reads CASSSTTSGSIYEQYF. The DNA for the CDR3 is TGTGCCAGCAGTTCCACGACTAGCGGGAGTATCTACGAGCAGTACTTC.